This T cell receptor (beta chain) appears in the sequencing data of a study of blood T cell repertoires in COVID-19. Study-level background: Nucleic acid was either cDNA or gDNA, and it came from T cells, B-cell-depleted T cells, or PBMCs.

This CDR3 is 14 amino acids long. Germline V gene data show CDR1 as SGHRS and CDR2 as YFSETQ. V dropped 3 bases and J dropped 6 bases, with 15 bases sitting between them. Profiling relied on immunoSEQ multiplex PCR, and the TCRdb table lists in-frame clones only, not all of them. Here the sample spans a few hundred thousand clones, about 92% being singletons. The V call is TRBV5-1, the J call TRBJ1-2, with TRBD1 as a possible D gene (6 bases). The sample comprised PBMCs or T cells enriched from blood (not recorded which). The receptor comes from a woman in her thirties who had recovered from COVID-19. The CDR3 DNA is TGCGCCAGCAGCTCCAACGGGGGGCTGAATGGCTACACCTTC. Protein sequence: CASSSNGGLNGYTF.